Sequencing of this T cell receptor beta chain was carried out in a study of blood T cell repertoires in COVID-19. As for the study in general: The study drew acute and convalescent COVID-19 samples from the United States, Italy and Spain.

In the original analysis: Scientists estimated how many nucleated cells there were by amplifying reference gene primers. TCRdb's table, derived via immunoSEQ multiplex PCR, lists solely in-frame clones and lacks some. Clonal size and the V and J genes are those of that table, whereas D and trimming came from the DNA. The sample contains 200,000 to 300,000 clones, 85% to 90% of which appear only once. The germline V gene encodes CDR1 LGHNA and CDR2 YNFKEQ. CDR3 length: 19 amino acids. V was pared by 0 bases and J by 4 bases, with 14 bases of the junction left unmatched. This TCR came from a woman in her thirties or forties who had recovered from COVID-19. The material sequenced was peripheral blood. V gene TRBV4-2 combines with J gene TRBJ2-3, with TRBD2 identical over 9 bases. Here the CDR3 DNA reads TGTGCCAGCAGCCAAGAAGCTTGGCTAGCGGGGATTGGGGCAGATACGCAGTATTTT. This translates into CASSQEAWLAGIGADTQYF.